This TCR beta chain was profiled in a study of somatic mutations in cytotoxic T cells in rheumatoid arthritis. General observations from the study: Measured CD8+ T-cell clonality, a value compared between rheumatoid arthritis patients and age-matched healthy controls, did not differ significantly.

Turning to this clone: Its matching antigen is unknown.

In the authors' methods: Of patient CD8+ clones exceeding 1%, few matched published virus-specific TCRB sequences. Assay used: immunoSEQ multiplex PCR; TCRdb lists only in-frame clones, some missing. V, J and clone size are those of that table, while D and trimming were read from the DNA. The table records about 30,000 clones, 75% to 90% of them present only once. The V and J ends lost 3 bases and 4 bases respectively, with 16 bases between them. The length of the CDR3 is 16 residues. Germline V gene sequence: CDR1 LNHDA, CDR2 SQIVND (reference sequence). The sequence was obtained from an adult with rheumatoid arthritis. Sequenced: CD8+ T cells sorted from blood. The chain couples TRBV19 to TRBJ1-5, with unresolved D. CDR3 in DNA: TGTGCCAGTAGTATCGTGGGAGGGCCTTTGAATCAGCCCCAGCATTTT. It codes for CASSIVGGPLNQPQHF.